The clone carrying this TCR beta chain was found once. The nonmyeloablative bone marrow transplants came from related graft donors, with transient mixed chimerism. The table came from immunoSEQ multiplex PCR; TCRdb's copy has only in-frame clones and leaves some out. In the table there are tens of thousands of clones, 93% of which are singletons. The data were taken from a study of Tregs in tolerant kidney transplant recipients. The CDR3 consists of 13 residues. Between the trimmed V and J ends, which lost 1 base and 6 bases, there was a span of 7 bases. Germline-derived CDR1 and CDR2 are SGHRS and YFSETQ.

The gene calls are TRBV5-1 and TRBJ1-4; D is undetermined. The source of this sequence is a human patient who received a combined kidney and bone marrow transplant. Some T cells may arise from the graft donor. The starting material was CD4+ T cells from blood (PBMCs), obtained 12 months after the transplant. The CDR3 DNA reads TGCGCCAGCAGCTTGTCGCAGTATGAAAAACTGTTTTTT. This codes for CASSLSQYEKLFF.